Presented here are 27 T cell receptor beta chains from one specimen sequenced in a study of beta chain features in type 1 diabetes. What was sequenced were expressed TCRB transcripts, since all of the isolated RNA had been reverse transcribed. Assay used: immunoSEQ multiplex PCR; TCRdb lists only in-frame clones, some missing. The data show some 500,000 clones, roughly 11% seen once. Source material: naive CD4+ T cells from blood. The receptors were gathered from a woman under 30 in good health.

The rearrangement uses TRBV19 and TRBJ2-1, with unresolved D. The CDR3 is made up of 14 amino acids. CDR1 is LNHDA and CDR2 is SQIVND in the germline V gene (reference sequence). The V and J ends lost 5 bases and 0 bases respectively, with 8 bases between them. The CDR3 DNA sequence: TGTGCCAGTAGTCAATTTAGCTCCTACAATGAGCAGTTCTTC. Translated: CASSQFSSYNEQFF.

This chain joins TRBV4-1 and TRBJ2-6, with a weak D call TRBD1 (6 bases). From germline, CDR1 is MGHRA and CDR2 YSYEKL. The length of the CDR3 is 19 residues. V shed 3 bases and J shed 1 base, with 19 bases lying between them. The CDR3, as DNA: TGCGCCAGCAGCCACCCCAGGGGCGCAAAGGTATCTGGGGCCAACGTCCTGACTTTC. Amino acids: CASSHPRGAKVSGANVLTF.

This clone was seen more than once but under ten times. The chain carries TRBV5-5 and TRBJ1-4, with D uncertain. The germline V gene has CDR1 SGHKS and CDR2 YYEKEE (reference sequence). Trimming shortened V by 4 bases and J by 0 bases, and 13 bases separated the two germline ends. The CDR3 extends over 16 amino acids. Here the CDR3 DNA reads TGTGCCAGCAGCCCCGGACTAGTTGCAACTAATGAAAAACTGTTTTTT. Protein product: CASSPGLVATNEKLFF.

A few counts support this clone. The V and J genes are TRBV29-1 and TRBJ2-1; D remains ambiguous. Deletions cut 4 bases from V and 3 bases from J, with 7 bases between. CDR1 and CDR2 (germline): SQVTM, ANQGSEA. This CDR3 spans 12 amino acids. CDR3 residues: CSVGDFYNEQFF. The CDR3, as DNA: TGCAGCGTTGGTGACTTCTACAATGAGCAGTTCTTC.

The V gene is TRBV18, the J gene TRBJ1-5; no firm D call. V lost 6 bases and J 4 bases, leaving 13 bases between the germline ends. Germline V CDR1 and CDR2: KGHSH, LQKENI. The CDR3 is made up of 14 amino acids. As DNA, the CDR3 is TGTGCCAGCTCTCTTGTGCGGGATAATCAGCCCCAGCATTTT. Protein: CASSLVRDNQPQHF.

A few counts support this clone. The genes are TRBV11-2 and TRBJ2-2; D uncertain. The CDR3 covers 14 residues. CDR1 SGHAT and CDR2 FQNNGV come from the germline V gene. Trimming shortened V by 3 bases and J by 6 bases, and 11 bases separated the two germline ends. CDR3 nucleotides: TGTGCCAGCAGCTTCCCGCTGGCCTCCGGGGAGCTGTTTTTT. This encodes CASSFPLASGELFF.

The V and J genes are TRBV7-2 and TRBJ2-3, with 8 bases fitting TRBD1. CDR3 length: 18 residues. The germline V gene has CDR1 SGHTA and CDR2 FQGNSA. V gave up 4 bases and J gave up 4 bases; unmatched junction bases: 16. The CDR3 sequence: CASSSEWTGMFMPDTQYF. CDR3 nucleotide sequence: TGTGCCAGCAGCTCAGAATGGACAGGGATGTTCATGCCAGATACGCAGTATTTT.

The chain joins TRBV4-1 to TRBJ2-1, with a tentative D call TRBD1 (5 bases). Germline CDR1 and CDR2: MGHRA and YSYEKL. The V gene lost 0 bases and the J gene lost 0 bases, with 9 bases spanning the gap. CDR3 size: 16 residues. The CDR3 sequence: CASSQDIRGSYNEQFF. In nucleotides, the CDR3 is TGCGCCAGCAGCCAAGATATAAGGGGCTCCTACAATGAGCAGTTCTTC.

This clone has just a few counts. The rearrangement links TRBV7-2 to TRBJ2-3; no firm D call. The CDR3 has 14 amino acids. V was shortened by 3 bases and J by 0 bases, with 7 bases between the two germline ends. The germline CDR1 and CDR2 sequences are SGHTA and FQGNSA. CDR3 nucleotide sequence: TGTGCCAGCAGCTTCTGGGCTAGCACAGATACGCAGTATTTT. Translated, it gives CASSFWASTDTQYF.

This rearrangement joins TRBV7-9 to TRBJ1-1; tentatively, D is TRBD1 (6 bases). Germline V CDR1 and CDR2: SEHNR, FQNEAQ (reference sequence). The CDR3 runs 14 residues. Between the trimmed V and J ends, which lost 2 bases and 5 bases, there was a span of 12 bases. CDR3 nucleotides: TGTGCCAGCAGCTTACTGGGGGCCCGGACTGAAGCTTTCTTT. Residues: CASSLLGARTEAFF. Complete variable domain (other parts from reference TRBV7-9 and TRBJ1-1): DTGVSQNPRHKITKRGQNVTFRCDPISEHNRLYWYRQTLGQGPEFLTYFQNEAQLEKSRLLSDRFSAERPKGSFSTLEIQRTEQGDSAMYLCASSLLGARTEAFFGQGTRLTVV.

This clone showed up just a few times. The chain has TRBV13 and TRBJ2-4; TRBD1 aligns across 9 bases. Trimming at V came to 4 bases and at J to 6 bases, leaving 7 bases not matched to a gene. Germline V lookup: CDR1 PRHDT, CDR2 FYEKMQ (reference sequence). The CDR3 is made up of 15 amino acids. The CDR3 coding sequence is TGTGCCAGCAGCTATAACAGGGGGCTAGGAAACATTCAGTACTTC. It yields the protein CASSYNRGLGNIQYF.

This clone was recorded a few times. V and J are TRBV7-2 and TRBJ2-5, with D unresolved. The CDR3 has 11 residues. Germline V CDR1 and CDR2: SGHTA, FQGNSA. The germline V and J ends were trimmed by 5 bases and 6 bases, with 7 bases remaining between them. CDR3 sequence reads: CASSPRQTQYF. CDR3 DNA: TGTGCCAGCAGCCCACGCCAGACCCAGTACTTC.

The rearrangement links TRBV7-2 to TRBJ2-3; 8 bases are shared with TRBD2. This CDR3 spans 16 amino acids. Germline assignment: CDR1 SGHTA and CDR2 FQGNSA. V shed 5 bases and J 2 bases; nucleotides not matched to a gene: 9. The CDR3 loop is CASSPTGTRYTDTQYF. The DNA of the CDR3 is TGTGCCAGCAGCCCCACCGGGACTAGATACACAGATACGCAGTATTTT.

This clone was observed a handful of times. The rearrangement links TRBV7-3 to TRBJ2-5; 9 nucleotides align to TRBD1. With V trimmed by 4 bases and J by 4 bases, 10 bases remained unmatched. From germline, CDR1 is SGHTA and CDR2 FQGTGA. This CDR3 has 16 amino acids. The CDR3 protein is CASSSGTGLRGETQYF. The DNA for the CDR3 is TGTGCCAGCAGCTCCGGGACAGGGCTGAGGGGAGAGACCCAGTACTTC.

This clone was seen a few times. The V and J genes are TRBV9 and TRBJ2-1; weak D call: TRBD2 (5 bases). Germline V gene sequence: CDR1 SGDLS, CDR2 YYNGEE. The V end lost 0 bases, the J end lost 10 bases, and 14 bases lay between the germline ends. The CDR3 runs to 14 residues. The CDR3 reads CASSVVVTGKEQFF. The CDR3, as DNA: TGTGCCAGCAGCGTAGTGGTTACGGGGAAGGAGCAGTTCTTC.

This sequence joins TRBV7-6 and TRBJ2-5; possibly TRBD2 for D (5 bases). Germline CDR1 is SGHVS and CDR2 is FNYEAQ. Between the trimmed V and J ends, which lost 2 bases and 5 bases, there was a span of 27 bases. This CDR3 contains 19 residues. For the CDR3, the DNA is TGTGCCAGCAGCTTAAGCCCACCTGGCTCGCTAGAGGGTGGGGAGACCCAGTACTTC. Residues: CASSLSPPGSLEGGETQYF.

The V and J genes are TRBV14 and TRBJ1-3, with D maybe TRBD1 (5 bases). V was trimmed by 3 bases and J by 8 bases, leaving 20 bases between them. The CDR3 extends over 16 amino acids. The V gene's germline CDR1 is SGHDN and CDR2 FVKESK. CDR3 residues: CASSQGPQSILDTIYF. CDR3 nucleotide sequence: TGTGCCAGCAGCCAGGGGCCGCAATCGATATTAGACACCATATATTTT. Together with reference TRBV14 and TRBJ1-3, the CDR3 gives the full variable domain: EAGVTQFPSHSVIEKGQTVTLRCDPISGHDNLYWYRRVMGKEIKFLLHFVKESKQDESGMPNNRFLAERTGGTYSTLKVQPAELEDSGVYFCASSQGPQSILDTIYFGEGSWLTVV.

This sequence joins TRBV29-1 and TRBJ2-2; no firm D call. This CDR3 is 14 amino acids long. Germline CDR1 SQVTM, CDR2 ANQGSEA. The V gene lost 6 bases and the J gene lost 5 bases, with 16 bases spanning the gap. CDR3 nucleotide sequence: TGCAGCGTGGGTACGCGGAGTTCGACCGGGGAGCTGTTTTTT. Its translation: CSVGTRSSTGELFF.

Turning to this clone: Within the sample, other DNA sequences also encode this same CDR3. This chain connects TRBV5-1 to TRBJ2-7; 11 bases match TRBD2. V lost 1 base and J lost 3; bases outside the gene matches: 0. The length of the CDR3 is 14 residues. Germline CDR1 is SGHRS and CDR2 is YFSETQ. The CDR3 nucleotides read TGCGCCAGCAGCTTGACTAGCGGGAGCTACGAGCAGTACTTC. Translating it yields CASSLTSGSYEQYF.

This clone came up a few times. This chain's CDR3 is CASSGYRGPNIQYF. The CDR3 coding sequence is TGTGCCAGCAGCGGATACAGGGGGCCAAACATTCAGTACTTC. The chain is built from TRBV9 and TRBJ2-4, with 9 bases matching TRBD1. CDR3 size: 14 residues. CDR1 is SGDLS, CDR2 YYNGEE, per germline. V shed 3 bases, J shed 6 bases, and the junction held 4 bases outside the gene matches.

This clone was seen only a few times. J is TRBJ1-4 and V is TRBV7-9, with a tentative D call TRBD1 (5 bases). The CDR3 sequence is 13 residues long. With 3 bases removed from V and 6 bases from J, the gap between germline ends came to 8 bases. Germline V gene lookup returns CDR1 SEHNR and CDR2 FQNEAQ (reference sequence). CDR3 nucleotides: TGTGCCAGCAGCTTCATGGGGGATGAAAAACTGTTTTTT. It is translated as CASSFMGDEKLFF.

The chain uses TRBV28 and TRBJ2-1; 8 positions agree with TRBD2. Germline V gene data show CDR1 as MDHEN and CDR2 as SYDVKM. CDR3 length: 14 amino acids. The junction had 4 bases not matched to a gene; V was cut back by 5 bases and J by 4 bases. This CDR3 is CASSTRGGYNEQFF. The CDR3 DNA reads TGTGCCAGCAGTACTCGGGGGGGATACAATGAGCAGTTCTTC.

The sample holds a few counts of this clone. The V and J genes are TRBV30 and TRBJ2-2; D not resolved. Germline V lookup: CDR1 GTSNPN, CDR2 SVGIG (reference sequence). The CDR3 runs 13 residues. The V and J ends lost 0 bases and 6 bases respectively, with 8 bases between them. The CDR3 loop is CAWSVGLAGELFF. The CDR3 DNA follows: TGTGCCTGGAGTGTTGGGTTAGCCGGGGAGCTGTTTTTT.

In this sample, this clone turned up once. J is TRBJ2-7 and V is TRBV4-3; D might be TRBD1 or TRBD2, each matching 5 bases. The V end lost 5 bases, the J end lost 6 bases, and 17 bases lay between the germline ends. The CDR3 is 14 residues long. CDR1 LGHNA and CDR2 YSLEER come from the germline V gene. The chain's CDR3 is CASSTRTGPGEQYF. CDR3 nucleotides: TGCGCCAGCAGCACTCGGACGGGGCCGGGCGAGCAGTACTTC.

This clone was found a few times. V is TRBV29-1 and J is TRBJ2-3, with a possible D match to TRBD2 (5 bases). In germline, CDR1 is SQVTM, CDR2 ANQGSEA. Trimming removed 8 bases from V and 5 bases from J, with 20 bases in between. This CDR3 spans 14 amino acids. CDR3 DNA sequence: TGCAGCTCGGAGGACTGGAAGGGTTTAGATACGCAGTATTTT. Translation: CSSEDWKGLDTQYF.

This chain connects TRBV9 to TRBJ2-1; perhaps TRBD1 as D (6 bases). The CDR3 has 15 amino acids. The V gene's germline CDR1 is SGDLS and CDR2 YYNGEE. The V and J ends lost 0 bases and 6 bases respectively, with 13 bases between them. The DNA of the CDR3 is TGTGCCAGCAGCGTAGTGGCAGGGGCGGGCAATGAGCAGTTCTTC. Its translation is CASSVVAGAGNEQFF. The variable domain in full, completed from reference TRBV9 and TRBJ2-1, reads DSGVTQTPKHLITATGQRVTLRCSPRSGDLSVYWYQQSLDQGLQFLIQYYNGEERAKGNILERFSAQQFPDLHSELNLSSLELGDSALYFCASSVVAGAGNEQFFGPGTRLTVL.

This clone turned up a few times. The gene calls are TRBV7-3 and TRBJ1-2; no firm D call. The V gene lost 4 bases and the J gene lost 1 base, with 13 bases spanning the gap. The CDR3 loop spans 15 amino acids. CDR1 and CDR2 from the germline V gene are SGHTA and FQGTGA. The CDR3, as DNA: TGTGCCAGCAGCTGGATGCACTCAAATAACTATGGCTACACCTTC. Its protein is CASSWMHSNNYGYTF.